This T cell receptor (beta chain) was observed in a study of blood T cell repertoires in COVID-19. Study context: Samples representing acute and convalescent COVID-19 were sourced from the United States, Italy and Spain. In each case, the material was cDNA or gDNA derived from T cells, B-cell-depleted T cells, or PBMCs.

The authors' processing: Using reference gene primer amplification, nucleated cell counts were estimated. Only in-frame clones appear in the TCRdb table, and some are missing; sequencing was by immunoSEQ multiplex PCR. The V and J calls and clone size come from that table; D and trimming were worked out from the DNA. The sample records roughly 150,000 clones, under 85% being singletons. Only a few counts were recorded for this clone. Germline V gene sequence: CDR1 SGHRS, CDR2 YFSETQ. The germline V and J ends were trimmed by 0 bases and 0 bases, with 10 bases remaining between them. This CDR3 spans 16 amino acids.

The V gene is TRBV5-1, the J gene TRBJ1-3; unclear D gene. This sequence was found in a man aged 45 to 65 with active or convalescent COVID-19. Sequencing used peripheral blood. The CDR3 nucleotides are TGCGCCAGCAGCTTGGCCCTCCGTAACTCTGGAAACACCATATATTTT. This sequence encodes CASSLALRNSGNTIYF. The full variable domain, in which reference TRBV5-1 and TRBJ1-3 provide the parts outside the CDR3, is KAGVTQTPRYLIKTRGQQVTLSCSPISGHRSVSWYQQTPGQGLQFLFEYFSETQRNKGNFPGRFSGRQFSNSRSEMNVSTLELGDSALYLCASSLALRNSGNTIYFGEGSWLTVV.